This paragraph reports one T cell receptor (beta chain). The target antigen is unknown. PCR employed 60 Vbeta and 13 Jbeta primers. TCRdb's copy holds only in-frame clones and misses some; the assay was immunoSEQ multiplex PCR. The table includes about 98,000 clones, approximately 70% detected once. The sample originates from a study of cytomegalovirus exposure and HLA in healthy donors. Study outcomes and limitations: Of the V segments, some could not be distinguished, including TRBV6-2 and TRBV6-3, and were excluded.

The CDR3 is 14 residues long. V lost 5 bases to trimming and J lost 4 bases, with 12 bases between them. Germline lookup yields CDR1 SGHNT and CDR2 YYREEE (reference sequence). The V gene is TRBV5-4, the J gene TRBJ1-4, with D possibly being TRBD1 (5 bases). This TCR derives from a man aged 50 to 59 in good health and CMV-seronegative. Sequenced sample: PBMCs. CDR3 residues: CASRSRQSNEKLFF. The CDR3 coding sequence is TGTGCCAGCAGAAGTCGACAGAGTAATGAAAAACTGTTTTTT.